This T cell receptor beta chain was documented in a study of shared clonotypes between healthy human individuals. Whole-study findings and limits: Sampling covered blood only; tissue repertoires likely differ.

Remarks on this clone: Its antigen is unknown.

Using immunoSEQ multiplex PCR, the repertoire was profiled, and TCRdb retains in-frame clones only, with some absent. The sample contains about 2.4 million clones, 93% of which appear only once. V lost 0 bases and J lost 6, with 12 bases in between. Germline CDR1 is LNHNV and CDR2 is YYDKDF (reference sequence). This CDR3 contains 15 residues. The chain is built from TRBV15 and TRBJ1-5, with a possible D match to TRBD1 (5 bases). This clonotype originated in a man aged 18 to 29 in good health. Some clones in this sample may be carry-over from other donors' samples. Sequencing used naive CD4+ T cells from PBMCs. Specified subset: CD45RA+ positively selected. The CDR3 region has the DNA TGTGCCACCAGCAGAGAGTTGGGGCACGGTCAGCCCCAGCATTTT. Translated: CATSRELGHGQPQHF.